The rows below give T cell receptor beta chains drawn from one sample of a study of cytomegalovirus exposure and HLA in healthy donors. The data were produced by immunoSEQ multiplex PCR, yet TCRdb's version contains in-frame clones alone and is incomplete. Here the sample spans about 150,000 clones, over 75% being singletons. The material sequenced was PBMCs. Receptor source: a man in his forties or fifties in good health and CMV-seronegative. CDR3s include the opening cysteine and the closing phenylalanine or tryptophan. A D gene is named only where the DNA matches it firmly. Part of the rows lack a size; the others show once, few, many or a class for expanded clones.

TRBV6-6	TRBD1	NA	TRBJ2-7	TGTGCCAGCACCGGGACAGAGAGTCTAAGGATCTACGAGCAGTACTTC	CASTGTESLRIYEQYF
TRBV5-4	NA	NA	TRBJ2-7	TGTGCCAGCAGCATATGGACAGCTTCCTACGAGCAGTACTTC	CASSIWTASYEQYF
TRBV5-1	TRBD2	few	TRBJ2-2	TGCGCCAGCAGTAGACTAGCGGGGGGCGAAAACACCGGGGAGCTGTTTTTT	CASSRLAGGENTGELFF
TRBV5-6	NA	NA	TRBJ2-7	TGTGCCAGCAGCAGCTATTACGAGCAGTACTTC	CASSSYYEQYF
TRBV12-5	TRBD2	NA	TRBJ2-1	TGTGCTAGTGGTTTGGTACTCAGGGGTGGACTACTAGCGGGAGGGCGGGGCTCCTACAATGAGCAGTTCTTC	CASGLVLRGGLLAGGRGSYNEQFF
TRBV6-1	NA	NA	TRBJ2-3	TGTGCCAGCAGTGGTGAGCTACCGCGTGCGTCACGCACAGATACGCAGTATTTT	CASSGELPRASRTDTQYF
TRBV11-3	NA	NA	TRBJ2-2	TGTGCCAGCAGCTTAGTTTCAGGAAACACCGGGGAGCTGTTTTTT	CASSLVSGNTGELFF
TRBV30	NA	NA	TRBJ1-2	TGTGCCTGGGCACAAGAGACAGCGCACTATGGCTACACCTTC	CAWAQETAHYGYTF
TRBV4-3	TRBD1	NA	TRBJ2-2	TGCGCCAGCAGCCGCCTCTCGGGGGGGACAGGGGGGGACACCGGGGAGCTGTTTTTT	CASSRLSGGTGGDTGELFF
TRBV30	NA	NA	TRBJ1-2	TGTGCCTGGAGTGGAGGGCGTTGGTATGGCTACACCTTC	CAWSGGRWYGYTF
TRBV6-1	NA	NA	TRBJ2-5	TGTGCCAGCAGCCTAGTGGTACAAGAGACCCAGTACTTC	CASSLVVQETQYF
TRBV7-9	NA	NA	TRBJ2-1	TGTGCCAGCAGCCACTGGGAACTGGGACACGCGGTCTATGAGCAGTTCTTC	CASSHWELGHAVYEQFF
TRBV19	TRBD1	once	TRBJ2-7	TGTGCCAGTAGCTTCCCGGGACAGGGTGACCACGAGCAGTACTTC	CASSFPGQGDHEQYF
TRBV11-2	NA	NA	TRBJ2-2	TGTGCCAGCAGCTTCGGGGGGCCCGGGGAGCTGTTTTTT	CASSFGGPGELFF
TRBV11-3	NA	NA	TRBJ2-3	TGTGCCAGCAGCTCAACAACGGGTCGCACAGATACGCAGTATTTT	CASSSTTGRTDTQYF
TRBV19	TRBD2	NA	TRBJ2-7	TGTGCCAGTAGTATAGCGGCGGGAGCGAACTACGAGCAGTACTTC	CASSIAAGANYEQYF
TRBV2	TRBD1	NA	TRBJ2-7	TGTGCCAGCGATATGGGACAGGGGGCCTACGAGCAGTACTTC	CASDMGQGAYEQYF
TRBV5-4	TRBD1	few	TRBJ2-2	TGTGCCAGCACACCCCCCGGACAGGGGGCCGGGGAGCTGTTTTTT	CASTPPGQGAGELFF
TRBV7-2	NA	NA	TRBJ2-7	TGTGCCAGCAGCTTAGGGGTTAGCGAGGCCTCCTACGAGCAGTACTTC	CASSLGVSEASYEQYF
TRBV30	TRBD1	NA	TRBJ1-2	TGTGCCTGGAACCCGACAGGGAATGGTGGCTACACCTTC	CAWNPTGNGGYTF
TRBV2	NA	NA	TRBJ1-2	TGTGCCAGCAGCGGAACAGGCCTACTTGTCGGTGGCTACACCTTC	CASSGTGLLVGGYTF
TRBV5-6	NA	few	TRBJ1-6	TGTGCCAGCAGCTTACCGAGCTCCTATAATTCACCCCTCCACTTT	CASSLPSSYNSPLHF
TRBV18	NA	NA	TRBJ2-7	TGTGCCAGCTCACGGGTTTGGCTAGATAGGGGTATTGACGAGCAGTACTTC	CASSRVWLDRGIDEQYF
TRBV10-3	NA	once	TRBJ2-5	TGTGCCATCAGTGCCTCTGGGGGCTACCAAGAGACCCAGTACTTC	CAISASGGYQETQYF
TRBV7-6	TRBD2	few	TRBJ2-1	TGTGCCAGCAGCTGGACTAGCGGGAGGGTCCACAATGAGCAGTTCTTC	CASSWTSGRVHNEQFF
TRBV28	TRBD2	few	TRBJ2-3	TGTGCCAGCATTCTAGCGGGGGCGGGCACAGATACGCAGTATTTT	CASILAGAGTDTQYF
TRBV5-1	NA	NA	TRBJ2-7	TGCGCCAGCAGCTTGGGGAGTAGCTCCTACGAGCAGTACTTC	CASSLGSSSYEQYF
TRBV9	TRBD2	NA	TRBJ2-7	TGTGCCAGCAGCGTAGGCGCTAGCGGGGGTTACGAGCAGTACTTC	CASSVGASGGYEQYF
TRBV6-1	NA	NA	TRBJ2-7	TGTGCCAGCAGTGAATCCCGAGGCGGGCTTTGGGAGCAGTACTTC	CASSESRGGLWEQYF
TRBV6-1	NA	NA	TRBJ2-7	TGTGCCAGCAGTGAACAGGGTGTCCACGAGCAGTACTTC	CASSEQGVHEQYF
TRBV28	TRBD2	once	TRBJ2-2	TGTGCCAGCAGCATGACTAGCGGGGGCACCGGGGAGCTGTTTTTT	CASSMTSGGTGELFF
TRBV28	NA	NA	TRBJ2-5	TGTGCCAGCAGTTTACCAGGGGCGCGTGAGACCCAGTACTTC	CASSLPGARETQYF
TRBV28	TRBD1	NA	TRBJ1-6	TGTGCCAGTAAGCCAACCGGGACAGGGGGCTCACCCCTCCACTTT	CASKPTGTGGSPLHF
TRBV28	NA	NA	TRBJ1-5	TGTGCCAGCAGTTCTGGGGACTTTAGCAATCAGCCCCAGCATTTT	CASSSGDFSNQPQHF
TRBV7-9	NA	once	TRBJ2-2	TGTGCCAGCAGCTTAATCTCCGGGGAGCTGTTTTTT	CASSLISGELFF
TRBV28	TRBD1	NA	TRBJ2-7	TGTGCCAGCAGTTTGAATAGGGACAGGGGATACGAGCAGTACTTC	CASSLNRDRGYEQYF
TRBV7-6	NA	NA	TRBJ2-5	TGTGCCAGCAGCCGCGGGCCCCAAGGAGAGACCCAGTACTTC	CASSRGPQGETQYF
TRBV2	TRBD2	NA	TRBJ2-3	TGTGCCAGCAGTGAAAGGGCAGGGACGGGGGGATCGCAGTATTTT	CASSERAGTGGSQYF
TRBV29-1	NA	NA	TRBJ1-2	TGCAGCGTTGTCCAGGGAGGTAACTATGGCTACACCTTC	CSVVQGGNYGYTF
TRBV2	TRBD1	few	TRBJ2-1	TGTGCCAGCAAGGACCGGGACAGGGGTATCAATGAGCAGTTCTTC	CASKDRDRGINEQFF
TRBV29-1	TRBD1	NA	TRBJ1-5	TGCAGCGCCCGCGGGACAGGGGGCAATCAGCCCCAGCATTTT	CSARGTGGNQPQHF
TRBV5-4	TRBD1	few	TRBJ1-5	TGTGCCAGCAGCTCCGGGACAGGGGAAAATCAGCCCCAGCATTTT	CASSSGTGENQPQHF
TRBV5-6	NA	NA	TRBJ2-2	TGTGCCAGCAGCTTGTATTCGGTCGGGGAGCTGTTTTTT	CASSLYSVGELFF
TRBV11-2	NA	NA	TRBJ2-7	TGTGCCAGCAGCTTAGAATTAGGGGGTACCTACGAGCAGTACTTC	CASSLELGGTYEQYF
TRBV7-9	NA	NA	TRBJ1-5	TGTGCCAGCAGCTTAGCGACAGTTAATCAGCCCCAGCATTTT	CASSLATVNQPQHF